These 13 T cell receptor beta chains were all obtained from the same sample, sequenced in a study of blood T cells in healthy people across ages. Alongside a J-beta primer mix, a sample-barcoded 5' primer served in a second PCR lasting about 7 to 11 cycles. MiXCR, run by TCRdb on the 5' RACE reads, gives a single entry per CDR3 protein. Among around 1.5 million distinct CDR3 sequences listed, approximately 32% were seen once. The specimen sequenced was blood. All receptors come from a woman aged 25 to 39 in good health.

This clonotype was seen a few times. This sequence joins TRBV4-1 and TRBJ2-1; D is uncertain. Between the trimmed V and J ends, which lost 3 bases and 0 bases, there was a span of 15 bases. This CDR3 contains 17 residues. Per the germline V gene, CDR1 is MGHRA and CDR2 is YSYEKL. The CDR3 DNA reads TGCGCCAGCAGCCACGGAACTACCTTCAGCTCCTACAATGAGCAGTTCTTC. It codes for CASSHGTTFSSYNEQFF.

On this clonotype: This may arise from a read error, as a much more abundant clone is one base away. The conserved phenylalanine or tryptophan normally closing the CDR3 is absent here, so this likely arose from a read error. The V call is TRBV25-1, the J call TRBJ1-1; D is unclear. The CDR3 length is 12 residues. CDR1 MGHDK and CDR2 SYGVNS come from the germline V gene. Trimming took 1 base from V and 2 from J, leaving 2 bases between them. CDR3 amino acids: CASSEFNTEAFS. CDR3 DNA sequence: TGTGCCAGCAGTGAATTCAACACTGAAGCTTTCTCT.

The chain carries TRBV4-1 and TRBJ2-1; D gene unclear. Trimming took 3 bases from V and 6 from J, leaving 18 bases between them. Germline-derived CDR1 and CDR2 are MGHRA and YSYEKL. This CDR3 comprises 16 residues. The CDR3, as DNA: TGCGCCAGCAGCCAGAAGGGCGGTAGTCTATGCAATGAGCAGTTCTTC. Translated, it gives CASSQKGGSLCNEQFF.

This chain uses TRBV9 with TRBJ2-7; TRBD2 matches at 11 bases. The CDR3 spans 16 residues. Germline V gene sequence: CDR1 SGDLS, CDR2 YYNGEE. The trim removed 3 bases at V and 7 bases at J, leaving 12 bases unmatched. The CDR3 DNA is TGTGCCAGCAGCGGAATGATAGCGGGAGGGCCTGAGGAGCAGTACTTC. Residues: CASSGMIAGGPEEQYF.

This chain links TRBV3-1 with TRBJ1-4; D is undetermined. Deletions cut 0 bases from V and 7 bases from J, with 15 bases between. Germline V lookup: CDR1 LGHDT, CDR2 YNNKEL (reference sequence). This CDR3 region has 16 residues. For the CDR3, the DNA is TGTGCCAGCAGCCAAGAAGTATGGCCGAGGAGTGAAAAACTGTTTTTT. It translates to CASSQEVWPRSEKLFF.

In this sample, this clonotype turned up a few times. The V and J genes are TRBV6-1 and TRBJ2-7; TRBD2 is a possible D gene (6 bases). The CDR3 is 10 residues long. Trimming cost V 11 bases and J 6 bases, with 11 bases left between them. Germline V gene lookup returns CDR1 MNHNS and CDR2 SASEGT. The CDR3 DNA reads TGTGCCTCGGCCGGGGGCGAGCAGTACTTC. The encoded protein is CASAGGEQYF.

V usage is TRBV7-9 and J usage is TRBJ2-1, with 8 nucleotides matching TRBD1. Germline lookup yields CDR1 SEHNR and CDR2 FQNEAQ (reference sequence). This CDR3 is built from 16 residues. Losses at the gene ends were 5 bases for V and 8 bases for J; bases not matched to a gene: 14. In nucleotides, the CDR3 is TGTGCCAGCAGCCCCCTGTGGTCAGGACAGGGCCATGAGCAGTTCTTC. Amino acids: CASSPLWSGQGHEQFF.

In this sample, this clonotype turned up a few times. This chain uses TRBV4-1 with TRBJ2-5; TRBD2 matches at 10 bases. Germline V gives CDR1 MGHRA, CDR2 YSYEKL. V was pared by 4 bases and J by 5 bases, with 16 bases of the junction left unmatched. This CDR3 comprises 18 residues. In nucleotides, the CDR3 is TGCGCCAGCAGCCCTCAGACCCAACAAGCGGGAGGGCGGGAGACCCAGTACTTC. Its translation is CASSPQTQQAGGRETQYF.

The chain employs TRBV5-1 and TRBJ2-7; D unresolved. CDR1 SGHRS and CDR2 YFSETQ come from the germline V gene. Trimming pared 4 bases from V and 3 bases from J, leaving 14 bases between. The CDR3 covers 14 residues. In DNA, the CDR3 is TGCGCCAGCAGCGCCCAGGACGGAGACTACGAGCAGTACTTC. As protein: CASSAQDGDYEQYF.

This chain uses TRBV27 with TRBJ2-7; 9 bases are a match to TRBD2. Trimming cost V 3 bases and J 2 bases; bases outside gene matches: 8. The CDR3 is 16 residues long. Germline CDR1 is MNHEY and CDR2 is SMNVEV (reference sequence). DNA for the CDR3: TGTGCCAGCAGTTTTTCAGCGGGGGGCGCGACCTACGAGCAGTACTTC. Translation gives CASSFSAGGATYEQYF.

Here the CDR3 reads CATSWGTKNQPQHF. DNA for the CDR3: TGTGCCACCAGCTGGGGGACTAAGAATCAGCCCCAGCATTTT. This chain connects TRBV15 to TRBJ1-5, with a tentative D call TRBD1 (5 bases). Germline V lookup: CDR1 LNHNV, CDR2 YYDKDF (reference sequence). The CDR3 runs 14 residues. Trimming pared 5 bases from V and 4 bases from J, leaving 12 bases between.

This clonotype appeared a few times. The rearrangement uses TRBV20-1 and TRBJ2-1, with D tentatively TRBD2 (6 bases). Per the germline V gene, CDR1 is DFQATT and CDR2 is SNEGSKA (reference sequence). V was trimmed by 1 base and J by 2 bases, leaving 9 bases between them. CDR3 size: 14 residues. DNA of the CDR3: TGCAGTGCTAGAGCAGGACTAACCTACAATGAGCAGTTCTTC. Protein product: CSARAGLTYNEQFF.

This clonotype was detected once. The V call is TRBV21-1, the J call TRBJ1-1. TRBV21-1 counts as a pseudogene. This CDR3 region has 16 residues. The DNA for the CDR3 is TGTGCCAGCAGCAAATGGTTTTCAGAGGGGAACACTGAAGCTTGCTTT. Encoded protein: CASSKWFSEGNTEACF.